This TCR beta chain is drawn from a study of CD8 T cells in Susac syndrome (dated by TCRdb to about 2019). As for the study more broadly: The study used repertoire sequencing to test whether antigen drove CD8+ T cell activation and differentiation in Susac syndrome.

Peripheral blood CD8+ and CD4+ T cells from healthy donors, Susac syndrome patients and multiple sclerosis patients were profiled by high-throughput TCR beta sequencing. Healthy donors were included as age- and sex-matched controls. CD8+ TEMRA cells were enriched by FACS, while bulk CD8+ and CD4+ T cells were purified by magnetic negative isolation. Blood was drawn into EDTA tubes, processed within 24 hours, and PBMCs were isolated by density gradient centrifugation. PBMCs intended for TCR sequencing were frozen in liquid nitrogen and were later thawed in a 37 degrees C water bath. A purity of at least 90% was achieved for sorted or isolated CD4+, CD8+ and CD8+ TEMRA cells. RNA was extracted using the RNeasy kit, and about 0.45 to 1 microgram was reverse transcribed with random hexamers. TCR beta CDR3 regions were amplified with the immunoSEQ multiplex PCR assay covering 54 Vbeta and 13 Jbeta segments. To correct PCR amplification bias, a synthetic template baseline was used for both primer optimization and computational correction. In the paper's pipeline: Only productive sequences were kept, with reads annotated to V, D and J genes according to IMGT and analyzed in immunoSEQ Analyzer. To calculate clonality, Shannon entropy was normalized by log2 of the number of productive unique sequences and then subtracted from one. Public and private clones were assessed among the 100 most prevalent clones of each patient and control. Clones were defined as Susac-specific if absent from the healthy and MS cohorts, from 1052 published viral clones and from other ImmuneACCESS disease sequences. TCRdb redid the processing of the public reads, applying fastp at Q25 and MiXCR, and retained in-frame beta chains. Records with the same CDR3 protein are collapsed into one entry carrying the most frequent genes and DNA. Clone size and V and J calls follow TCRdb, not the original study. In all, the sample holds 150,000 to 200,000 distinct CDR3 sequences, and 90% to 95% of those were seen once. Clones ranked in the top ten supply around 0.096% of the sample.

As to this clonotype: The specificity of this receptor is unknown. Per-nucleotide qualities are absent, and no much larger clonotype sits a single base away.

Paper-wide results and their limitations: The TCR sequencing and HLA analysis was acknowledged to have included a relatively small number of individuals.

V lost 0 bases and J lost 0 bases; the stretch between them is 9 bases long. The CDR3, from cysteine to phenylalanine, totals 16 residues. Just CDR3 DNA is preserved here, 48 bases in frame from base 1. The germline V gene provides CDR1 SGHTS and CDR2 YDEGEE. The chain uses TRBV5-8 and TRBJ2-2; a confident D gene designation cannot be given. The sample taken for sequencing was CD4+ T cells from PBMCs. The source of this sequence is a human donor in good health. The CDR3 is CASSLGVAPNTGELFF. The DNA sequence follows: TGTGCCAGCAGCTTGGGGGTGGCCCCGAACACCGGGGAGCTGTTTTTT.